This TCR beta chain was identified during a study of CD8 T cells in ankylosing spondylitis. Each CDR3 protein gets one entry after TCRdb re-called the 5' RACE reads with MiXCR. The table shows about 220,000 distinct CDR3 sequences, with about 7% occurring only once. General study results and limits: It appeared that ankylosing spondylitis blood was characterized by a TCR beta motif of roughly 8 highly homologous variants.

Trimming took 2 bases from V and 7 from J, leaving 18 bases between them. The CDR3 has 15 amino acids. CDR1 and CDR2 from the germline V gene are MNHEY and SVGEGT. With respect to this clonotype: Antigen: not known.

Material: blood, either unsorted or a sorted T cell fraction (not recorded which). This chain uses TRBV6-2 or TRBV6-3 with TRBJ2-7; D possibly corresponds to TRBD1 (6 bases). The clonotype originates from a male donor with ankylosing spondylitis. The CDR3 DNA sequence: TGTGCCAGCAGTTACCCGGGACATCTATCGGGGGAGCAGTACTTC. This translates into CASSYPGHLSGEQYF.